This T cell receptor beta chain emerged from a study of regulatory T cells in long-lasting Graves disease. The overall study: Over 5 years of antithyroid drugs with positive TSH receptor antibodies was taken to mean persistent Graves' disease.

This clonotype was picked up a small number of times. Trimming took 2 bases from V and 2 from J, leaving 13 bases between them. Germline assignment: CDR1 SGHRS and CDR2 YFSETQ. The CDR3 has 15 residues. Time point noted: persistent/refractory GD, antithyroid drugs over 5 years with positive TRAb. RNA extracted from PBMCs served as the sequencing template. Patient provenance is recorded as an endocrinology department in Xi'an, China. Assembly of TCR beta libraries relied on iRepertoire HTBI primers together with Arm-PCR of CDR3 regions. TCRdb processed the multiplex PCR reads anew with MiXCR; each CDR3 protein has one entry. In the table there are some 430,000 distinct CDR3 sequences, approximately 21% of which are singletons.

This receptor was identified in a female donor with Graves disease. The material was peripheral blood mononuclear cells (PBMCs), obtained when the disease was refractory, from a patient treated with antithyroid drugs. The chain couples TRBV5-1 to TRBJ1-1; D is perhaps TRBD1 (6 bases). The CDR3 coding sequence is TGCGCCAGCAGCTTCATGGGGGCTGGAAACACTGAAGCTTTCTTT. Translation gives CASSFMGAGNTEAFF.